Listed below are T cell receptor beta chains from one sample, sequenced in a study of cytomegalovirus exposure and HLA in healthy donors. Data came from immunoSEQ multiplex PCR; TCRdb stores just in-frame clones and leaves some out. The sample has roughly 190,000 clones, around three quarters seen once; the top ten hold 1.8%. Sequenced material: PBMCs. Receptors were obtained from a woman aged 25 to 39 in good health and CMV-seronegative. The CDR3 runs from the conserved cysteine through the conserved F or W. Each record gives: V gene, CDR3 protein.

v_gene: TRBV5-4; CDR3aa: CASSLEQGSSYEQYF
v_gene: TRBV10-2; CDR3aa: CASRRRGTEAFF
v_gene: TRBV9; CDR3aa: CASSVGRNQANTEAFF
v_gene: TRBV7-3; CDR3aa: CASSLYGGKGTGELFF
v_gene: TRBV5-5; CDR3aa: CASSAFSGTGKNIQYF
v_gene: TRBV29-1; CDR3aa: CSVLLLGTAYGYTF
v_gene: TRBV13; CDR3aa: CASSSVIGALEQYF
v_gene: TRBV11-3; CDR3aa: CASSLGTGAYNEQFF
v_gene: TRBV28; CDR3aa: CASSLSGNTDTQYF
v_gene: TRBV25-1; CDR3aa: CASSDFRQKLFF
v_gene: TRBV7-8; CDR3aa: CASSLPGTGGPYEQYF
v_gene: TRBV10-3; CDR3aa: CAISEAQGTYGYTF
v_gene: TRBV4-2; CDR3aa: CASSPSRGTQYF
v_gene: TRBV29-1; CDR3aa: CSGTWGTRGEAFF
v_gene: TRBV6-1; CDR3aa: CASDPGLASDEQYF
v_gene: TRBV7-3; CDR3aa: CASSLSGLDTQYF
v_gene: TRBV4-2; CDR3aa: CASSYGLATDTQYF
v_gene: TRBV7-2; CDR3aa: CASSLGGLAGVPDF
v_gene: TRBV29-1; CDR3aa: CSVRTVLTYEQYF
v_gene: TRBV6-5; CDR3aa: CASSYGRFGSNEQFF
v_gene: TRBV7-2; CDR3aa: CASSFRYEQYF
v_gene: TRBV6-1; CDR3aa: CASSEVGFQGWNQPQHF
v_gene: TRBV9; CDR3aa: CASSERQGYGLQETQYF
v_gene: TRBV2; CDR3aa: CASGRQGIAEAFF
v_gene: TRBV5-1; CDR3aa: CASSSFPRGPSYEQYF
v_gene: TRBV29-1; CDR3aa: CSVDRDKGTDTQYF
v_gene: TRBV11-2; CDR3aa: CASSLGTGQQETQYF
v_gene: TRBV5-1; CDR3aa: CASNEPLGGRETQYF
v_gene: TRBV11-2; CDR3aa: CASSPNGIKKEAFF
v_gene: TRBV7-2; CDR3aa: CASSRDRFYEQYF
v_gene: TRBV11-3; CDR3aa: CASSLVTGTEAFF
v_gene: TRBV7-3; CDR3aa: CASSLNAGGTDTQYF
v_gene: TRBV25-1; CDR3aa: CASSDSPRTGGNTEAFF
v_gene: TRBV28; CDR3aa: CASSLTTDFGNNYGYTF
v_gene: TRBV4-1; CDR3aa: CASSQDSTRNSEYF
v_gene: TRBV5-6; CDR3aa: CASSLTGTGFGIQYF
v_gene: TRBV7-3; CDR3aa: CASSWRGNTEAFF
v_gene: TRBV6-1; CDR3aa: CASSDWGGAYEQYF
v_gene: TRBV5-1; CDR3aa: CASSPVGGQETQYF
v_gene: TRBV19; CDR3aa: CASRNSTRTRRQQETQYF
v_gene: TRBV5-1; CDR3aa: CASYPDVTGGETQYF
v_gene: TRBV7-8; CDR3aa: CASSPGTSGSNEQFF
v_gene: TRBV7-9; CDR3aa: CASSLGSSGRIREQFF
v_gene: TRBV19; CDR3aa: CASMAGAYNEQFF
v_gene: TRBV6-1; CDR3aa: CASREAQGYYNEQFF
v_gene: TRBV18; CDR3aa: CASSPPSKMEAQHF
v_gene: TRBV4-1; CDR3aa: CASSQSPKRVSYNSPLHF
v_gene: TRBV5-1; CDR3aa: CASSLGGVGVHEQYF
v_gene: TRBV19; CDR3aa: CASSIGLSQGIYGYTF
v_gene: TRBV5-4; CDR3aa: CASSSNQGSGYEQYF
v_gene: TRBV7-9; CDR3aa: CASSSGTSGYDEQFF
v_gene: TRBV6-4; CDR3aa: CASTPTPDKNTEAFF
v_gene: TRBV9; CDR3aa: CASSVGNPAVPYEQYF
v_gene: TRBV15; CDR3aa: CATSRLITSGITDTQYF
v_gene: TRBV27; CDR3aa: CASSQGAGRAFF
v_gene: TRBV11-2; CDR3aa: CASSPGGGNSPLHF
v_gene: TRBV10-2; CDR3aa: CASSDGRDTEAFF
v_gene: TRBV10-3; CDR3aa: CATENSAGNEQYF
v_gene: TRBV5-6; CDR3aa: CASSSGASGGTDTQYF
v_gene: TRBV5-1; CDR3aa: CASRGSVLEHRGREQYF